This record covers a single T cell receptor beta chain. Its antigen is unidentified. The source of the sample is a study of OX40 agonist ivuxolimab in advanced cancers. This CDR3 has 17 amino acids. V lost 0 bases, J lost 3 bases, and 15 bases lay in between. Germline V gene data show CDR1 as LGHNA and CDR2 as YNFKEQ. Data came from immunoSEQ multiplex PCR; TCRdb stores just in-frame clones and leaves some out. Of 55,000 to 60,000 clones listed, about 90% are singletons. General study results and limits: There were, on average, more expanded clones in CD8+ T cells than in CD4+. Antigen targets of the expanded peripheral T cells went undetermined. At doses 0.1 to 3.0 mg/kg, CD4+ and CD8+ clones expanded.

The clonotype was recovered from an adult with an advanced solid tumor such as melanoma, head and neck, liver or kidney cancer. Here the sequenced sample was CD4+ or CD8+ T cells sorted from blood, taken in a trial of the OX40 agonist ivuxolimab. This chain connects TRBV4-2 to TRBJ1-3; D remains unclear. CDR3 sequence: CASSQESKGGYGNTIYF. DNA of the CDR3: TGTGCCAGCAGCCAAGAGTCAAAGGGTGGATATGGAAACACCATATATTTT.